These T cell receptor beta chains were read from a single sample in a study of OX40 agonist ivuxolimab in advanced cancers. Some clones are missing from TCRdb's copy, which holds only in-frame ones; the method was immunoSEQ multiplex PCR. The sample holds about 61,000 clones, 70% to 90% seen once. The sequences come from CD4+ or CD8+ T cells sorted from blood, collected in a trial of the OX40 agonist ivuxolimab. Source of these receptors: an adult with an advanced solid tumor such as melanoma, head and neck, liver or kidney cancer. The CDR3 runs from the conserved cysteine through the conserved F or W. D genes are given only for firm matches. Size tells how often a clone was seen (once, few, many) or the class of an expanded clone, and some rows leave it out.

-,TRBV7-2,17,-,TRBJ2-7,TGTGCCAGCAGCTTAGTCGTGGGCAGGGGTTACTCCTACGAGCAGTACTTC,CASSLVVGRGYSYEQYF
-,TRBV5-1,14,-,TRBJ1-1,TGCGCCAGCAATTATGGACAGTTGAACACTGAAGCTTTCTTT,CASNYGQLNTEAFF
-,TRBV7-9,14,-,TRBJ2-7,TGTGCCAGCAGCTTAGACGGTCCTGTCGCCGAGCAGTACTTC,CASSLDGPVAEQYF
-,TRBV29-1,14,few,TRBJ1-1,TGCAGCGTGGGTGTCTTGGACGGGAACACTGAAGCTTTCTTT,CSVGVLDGNTEAFF
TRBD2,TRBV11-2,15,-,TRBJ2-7,TGTGCCAGCAGACCTACCGGGACTAGCGGGGGGAAGCAGTACTTC,CASRPTGTSGGKQYF
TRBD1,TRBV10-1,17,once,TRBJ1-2,TGCGCCAGCAGTGTTATCCTAACAGGGGGAGCTAACTATGGCTACACCTTC,CASSVILTGGANYGYTF
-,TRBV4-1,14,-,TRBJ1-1,TGCGCCAGCAGCCAGCTCTCAAGGAACACTGAAGCTTTCTTT,CASSQLSRNTEAFF
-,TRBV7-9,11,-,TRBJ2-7,TGTGCCAGCAGCTTATCTGCGGAGCAGTACTTC,CASSLSAEQYF
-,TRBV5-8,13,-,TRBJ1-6,TGTGCCAGCAGCTTGATGACTTTGCCACCCCTCCACTTT,CASSLMTLPPLHF
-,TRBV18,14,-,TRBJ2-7,TGTGCCAGCTCACCTTCGGACGGTTCCTACGAGCAGTACTTC,CASSPSDGSYEQYF
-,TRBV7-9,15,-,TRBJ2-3,TGTGCCAGCAGCTTAGAACAGGCCTCCACAGATACGCAGTATTTT,CASSLEQASTDTQYF
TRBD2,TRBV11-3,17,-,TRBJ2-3,TGTGCCAGCAGCTTAGATTCTTGGGGGGGTCGAACAGATACGCAGTATTTT,CASSLDSWGGRTDTQYF
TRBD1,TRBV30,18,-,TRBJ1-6,TGTGCCTGGAGAAACCCAAGGGACAGCAGCTCCTATAATTCACCCCTCCACTTT,CAWRNPRDSSSYNSPLHF
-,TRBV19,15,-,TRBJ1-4,TGTGCCAGTAGTATGCAGGGCGCAGGGAGTGAAAAACTGTTTTTT,CASSMQGAGSEKLFF
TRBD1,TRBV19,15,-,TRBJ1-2,TGTGCCAGTAGTCGGCCCGGGACAGGGGGTAATGGCTACACCTTC,CASSRPGTGGNGYTF
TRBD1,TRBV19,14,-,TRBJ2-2,TGTGCCAGGGCAGGACAGGGCCCCACCGGGGAGCTGTTTTTT,CARAGQGPTGELFF
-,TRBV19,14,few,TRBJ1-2,TGTGCCAGTAGTATGGGGCAGACTAGCTATGGCTACACCTTC,CASSMGQTSYGYTF
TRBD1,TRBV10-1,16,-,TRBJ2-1,TGCGCCAGCAGTGAACCCGGGACAGGGGCCTACAATGAGCAGTTCTTC,CASSEPGTGAYNEQFF
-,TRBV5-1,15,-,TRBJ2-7,TGCGCCAGCAGCTTGCTGGCGGATAGCACCTACGAGCAGTACTTC,CASSLLADSTYEQYF
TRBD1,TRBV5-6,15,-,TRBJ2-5,TGTGCCAGCAGTCTCCCGGGACAGGGACAAGAGACCCAGTACTTC,CASSLPGQGQETQYF
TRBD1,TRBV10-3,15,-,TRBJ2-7,TGTGCCAGCACCGGGGGGACAGGGAAAGCCTACGAGCAGTACTTC,CASTGGTGKAYEQYF
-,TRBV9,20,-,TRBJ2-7,TGTGCCAGCAGCGGTAGCCGTAGGGTAGAGGGGACCCCCCTACGTTGGGAGCAGTACTTC,CASSGSRRVEGTPLRWEQYF
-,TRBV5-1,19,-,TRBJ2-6,TGCGCCAGCAGCTTGGGATGGGACACTTTTTACTCTGGGGCCAACGTCCTGACTTTC,CASSLGWDTFYSGANVLTF
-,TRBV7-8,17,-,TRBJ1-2,TGTGCCAGCAGCTTAGCGCGTTTCGGCCCCGGAAGGGATGGCTACACCTTC,CASSLARFGPGRDGYTF
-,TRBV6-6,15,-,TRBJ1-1,TGTGCCAGCAGTTACTCGGGTCCCCTGAACACTGAAGCTTTCTTT,CASSYSGPLNTEAFF
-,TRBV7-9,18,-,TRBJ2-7,TGTGCCAGCAGCTTAGAGGCCCAGGGGCACCCTAAGGACTACGAGCAGTACTTC,CASSLEAQGHPKDYEQYF
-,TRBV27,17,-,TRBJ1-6,TGTGCCAGCAGTTTACGCGCTTACCGGGATTCGAATTCACCCCTCCACTTT,CASSLRAYRDSNSPLHF
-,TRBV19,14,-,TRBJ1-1,TGTGCCAGTAGTATAGCTCTGGGGCAAACGAAAGCTTTCTTT,CASSIALGQTKAFF
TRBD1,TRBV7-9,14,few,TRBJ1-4,TGTGCCAGCGGATCGGACAGGCTGGGTGAAAAACTGTTTTTT,CASGSDRLGEKLFF
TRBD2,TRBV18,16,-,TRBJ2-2,TGTGCCAGCTCACCACCGGTGGGGACTAGTTCCGGGGAGCTGTTTTTT,CASSPPVGTSSGELFF
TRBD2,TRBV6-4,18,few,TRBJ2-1,TGTGCCAGCAGTGGAAAGACTAGCGGGGGGAGTATGGACAATGAGCAGTTCTTC,CASSGKTSGGSMDNEQFF
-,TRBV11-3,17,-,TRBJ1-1,TGTGCCAGCAGCTTATTCAGGGGCGAACATATGAACACTGAAGCTTTCTTT,CASSLFRGEHMNTEAFF
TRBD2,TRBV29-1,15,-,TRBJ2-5,TGCAGCGTTGGAGTAGGTACTAGCGGGGCGGAGACCCAGTACTTC,CSVGVGTSGAETQYF
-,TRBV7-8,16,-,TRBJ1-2,TGTGCCAGCACCTTGGGGGGGGCGGGATCTCCCTATGGCTACACCTTC,CASTLGGAGSPYGYTF
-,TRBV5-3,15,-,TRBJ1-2,TGTGCCAGAAGCTTTCACCGGGGGCGGGGGAGTGGCTACACCTTC,CARSFHRGRGSGYTF
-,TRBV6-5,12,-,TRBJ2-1,TGTGCCAGCACCAGCCTCGTGAGTGAGCAGTTCTTC,CASTSLVSEQFF
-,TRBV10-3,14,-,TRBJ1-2,TGTGCCATCAATTACCGGCAGGACTCCTATGGCTACACCTTC,CAINYRQDSYGYTF
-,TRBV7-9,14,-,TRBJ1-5,TGTGCCAGCAGCCTAGGGACGGCCGATCAGCCCCAGCATTTT,CASSLGTADQPQHF
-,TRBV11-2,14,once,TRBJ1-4,TGTGCCAGCACTCTAGGGTTTGCTAATGAAAAACTGTTTTTT,CASTLGFANEKLFF
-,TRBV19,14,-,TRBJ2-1,TGTGCCGTAGGGGGGAGAGTGGCCGCCAATGAGCAGTTCTTC,CAVGGRVAANEQFF
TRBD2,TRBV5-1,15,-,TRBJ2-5,TGCGCCAGCAGCTTAGCGGGGGGCCTACAAGAGACCCAGTACTTC,CASSLAGGLQETQYF
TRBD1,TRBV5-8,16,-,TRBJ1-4,TGTGCCAGCAGCGTTGGGACAGGGGCAACTAATGAAAAACTGTTTTTT,CASSVGTGATNEKLFF
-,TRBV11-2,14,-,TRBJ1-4,TGTGCCAGCAGCTTAGTAGGAGGTAGTGAAAAACTGTTTTTT,CASSLVGGSEKLFF
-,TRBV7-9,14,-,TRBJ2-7,TGTGCCAGCAGCTTAGTACAGGGTTTGGGCGAGCAGTACTTC,CASSLVQGLGEQYF
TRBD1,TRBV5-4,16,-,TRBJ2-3,TGTGCCAGCAGCTTGGCCGGGACAGGGATCACAGATACGCAGTATTTT,CASSLAGTGITDTQYF
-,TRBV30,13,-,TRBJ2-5,TGTGCCTGGAGTCCGGGACTCCAAGAGACCCAGTACTTC,CAWSPGLQETQYF